This TCR beta chain was sequenced for a study of blood T cell repertoires in COVID-19. For the study at large: The samples span acute and convalescent COVID-19 from the United States, Italy and Spain. PBMCs, B-cell-depleted T cells, or T cells provided the cDNA or gDNA that made up the material.

Authors' processing steps: Estimated nucleated cell counts came from reference gene primer amplification. The repertoire was sequenced with immunoSEQ multiplex PCR; TCRdb's copy has only in-frame clones and lacks some. The V and J calls and clone size are taken from that table; D and trimming were inferred from the DNA. The table lists fewer than 150,000 clones, about 81% of them singletons. With 1 base clipped from V and 15 bases from J, the junction kept 6 bases outside the gene matches. The CDR3 extends over 13 amino acids. Germline lookup yields CDR1 SGHVS and CDR2 FQNEAQ. The V and J genes are TRBV7-8 and TRBJ1-5, with 10 bases that match TRBD1. Material for sequencing was peripheral blood. The sequence was obtained from a woman of 80 years or more with acute or convalescent COVID-19. Written as DNA, the CDR3 is TGTGCCAGCAGCTTAGGGGACAGGGGCCATCCGCATTTT. Its protein is CASSLGDRGHPHF.